The T cell receptor (beta chain) under discussion was sequenced for a study of blood T cell repertoires in COVID-19. As for the study in general: The study drew acute and convalescent COVID-19 samples from the United States, Italy and Spain. T cells, B-cell-depleted T cells, or PBMCs supplied cDNA or gDNA.

This CDR3 has 12 amino acids. V was shortened by 2 bases and J by 5 bases, with 6 bases between the two germline ends. CDR1 and CDR2 (germline): MNHEY, SVGEGT. Per the study methods: How many nucleated cells were present was estimated from reference gene primer amplification. The method was immunoSEQ multiplex PCR; TCRdb's version includes in-frame clones alone and lacks a portion of them. The V and J calls and clone size come from that table; D and trimming were worked out from the DNA. The sample comprises about 220,000 clones, 82% of which are singletons, and 8% to 9% rests with the top ten. Seattle's enrolled individuals joined amid active infection and were then monitored longitudinally.

The chain has TRBV6-2 or TRBV6-3 and TRBJ1-2; D remains ambiguous. The sequenced material came from peripheral blood. The receptor comes from a woman older than 75 with COVID-19, enrolled during active disease. CDR3 in amino acids: CASSYDRYGYTF. The CDR3 DNA reads as TGTGCCAGCAGTTACGATCGGTATGGCTACACCTTC.